Below, 30 T cell receptor beta chains from the same sample are listed, as sequenced in a study of regulatory T cells in long-lasting Graves disease. The sample's time point: newly diagnosed GD, antithyroid drugs for less than 3 months. Following extraction of RNA from PBMCs, that RNA was used to make the TCR library. CDR3-region Arm-PCR and iRepertoire HTBI primers produced the TCR beta libraries. TCRdb called the multiplex PCR reads again in MiXCR, with one record for every CDR3 protein. The sample lists about 450,000 distinct CDR3 sequences, 14% occurring once. The same data also contributed to another study, on T cells in Graves' hyperthyroidism and ophthalmopathy.

The sequencing here drew on peripheral blood mononuclear cells (PBMCs), taken at new diagnosis, from a patient treated with antithyroid drugs. The receptors come from a woman in her forties or fifties with Graves disease.

The sample holds many counts of this clonotype. The chain recombines TRBV2 with TRBJ1-4, with D maybe TRBD1 (5 bases). CDR3 length: 13 residues. Trimming shortened V by 0 bases and J by 8 bases, and 7 bases separated the two germline ends. Germline CDR1 reads SNHLY; CDR2 reads FYNNEI. This chain's CDR3 is CASSEATGEKLFF. In DNA form, the CDR3 reads TGTGCCAGCAGTGAAGCTACAGGAGAAAAACTGTTTTTT.

This clonotype was detected only a few times. This sequence joins TRBV28 and TRBJ1-5; 7 bases are a match to TRBD1. V was pared by 1 base and J by 7 bases, with 7 bases of the junction left unmatched. The CDR3 is 15 residues long. Germline CDR1 MDHEN, CDR2 SYDVKM. CDR3 sequence: CASSLSDRERQPQHF. In DNA, the CDR3 is TGTGCCAGCAGTTTATCCGACAGGGAGAGGCAGCCCCAGCATTTT.

This clonotype was counted ten times or more. The chain links TRBV20-1 to TRBJ2-3; D gene ambiguous. Germline V lookup: CDR1 DFQATT, CDR2 SNEGSKA (reference sequence). This CDR3 comprises 14 residues. Trimming shortened V by 0 bases and J by 0 bases, and 7 bases separated the two germline ends. Written as DNA, the CDR3 is TGCAGTGCTAGAGATTGGACGAGCACAGATACGCAGTATTTT. Translated, it gives CSARDWTSTDTQYF.

The chain recombines TRBV20-1 with TRBJ2-3, with TRBD2 matching over 10 bases. V shed 6 bases and J 2 bases; nucleotides not matched to a gene: 8. The CDR3 is 15 residues long. The V gene's germline CDR1 is DFQATT and CDR2 SNEGSKA (reference sequence). CDR3 nucleotide sequence: TGCAGTGCGTGGACTAGCGGCCTGAACACAGATACGCAGTATTTT. Protein: CSAWTSGLNTDTQYF.

Details on this clonotype: A much more abundant neighbour one base away suggests this may be a read error. The gene calls are TRBV28 and TRBJ2-7, with TRBD1 matching 7 bases. Germline V gives CDR1 MDHEN, CDR2 SYDVKM. The CDR3 spans 13 residues. The CDR3 spells CAISEVGQFEQYF. For the CDR3, the DNA is TGTGCCATCAGTGAGGTGGGACAGTTCGAGCAGTACTTC.

This clonotype was found many times. The chain links TRBV2 to TRBJ1-1; D may be TRBD1 (6 bases). The CDR3 has 13 residues. The V and J ends lost 8 bases and 4 bases respectively, with 14 bases between them. CDR1 and CDR2 (germline): SNHLY, FYNNEI. In DNA, the CDR3 is TGTGCCAGCTCACCCGGACAGCTCACTGAAGCTTTCTTT. Translation: CASSPGQLTEAFF.

This clonotype came up many times. The chain is built from TRBV20-1 and TRBJ1-5; 7 nucleotides align to TRBD1. Per the germline V gene, CDR1 is DFQATT and CDR2 is SNEGSKA (reference sequence). The CDR3 is 15 amino acids. Losses at the gene ends were 7 bases for V and 3 bases for J; bases not matched to a gene: 12. CDR3 nucleotides: TGCAGTGTCCAAGAGGGGGCGGGAGCCAATCAGCCCCAGCATTTT. It encodes CSVQEGAGANQPQHF.

With respect to this clonotype: A much larger clonotype is one base distant, so this may be a read error. The J gene is TRBJ2-7, the V gene TRBV20-1; maybe TRBD2 (5 bases). Germline V gene sequence: CDR1 DFQATT, CDR2 SNEGSKA (reference sequence). This CDR3 is 15 amino acids long. Trimming stripped 5 bases from V and 6 bases from J, with 23 bases between. CDR3 sequence: CSAPDSAEGAVEQYF. The CDR3 nucleotides read TGCAGTGCTCCCGATTCTGCAGAGGGAGCTGTCGAGCAGTACTTC.

CDR3 sequence reads: CASLETGTGSYEQYF. As DNA, the CDR3 is TGTGCCAGCCTTGAAACCGGGACAGGGTCCTACGAGCAGTACTTC. The chain is built from TRBV6-1 and TRBJ2-7; TRBD1 matches 9 bases. Germline V lookup: CDR1 MNHNS, CDR2 SASEGT. The CDR3 sequence is 15 residues long. With 8 bases clipped from V and 1 base from J, the junction kept 9 bases outside the gene matches.

In this sample, this clonotype turned up many times. The CDR3 DNA reads TGCGCCAGCAGCCGGACTAGCGGGAGTAATGAGCAGTTCTTC. It is translated as CASSRTSGSNEQFF. The V gene is TRBV5-1, the J gene TRBJ2-1; 13 nucleotides line up with TRBD2. The germline V gene encodes CDR1 SGHRS and CDR2 YFSETQ. The CDR3 loop spans 14 amino acids. V shed 4 bases, J shed 7 bases, and the junction held 2 bases outside the gene matches.

This clonotype came up many times. The rearrangement uses TRBV28 and TRBJ2-6, with 11 bases lining up with TRBD2. This CDR3 contains 22 residues. Germline values: CDR1 MDHEN, CDR2 SYDVKM. With 4 bases clipped from V and 0 bases from J, the junction kept 17 bases outside the gene matches. The CDR3 spells CASSSHDKHTSGSRSGANVLTF. The CDR3 DNA reads TGTGCCAGCAGTTCACACGACAAACATACTAGCGGGAGCCGCTCTGGGGCCAACGTCCTGACTTTC.

This clonotype appeared many times. The gene calls are TRBV6-5 and TRBJ2-7; 12 bases are a match to TRBD2. The CDR3 covers 15 residues. With V trimmed by 0 bases and J by 6 bases, 3 bases remained unmatched. Germline CDR1 reads MNHEY; CDR2 reads SVGAGI. CDR3 sequence: CASSYSKLAGGEQYF. The CDR3 nucleotides read TGTGCCAGCAGTTACTCGAAACTAGCGGGAGGCGAGCAGTACTTC.

This clonotype was seen a handful of times. A much larger clone differs by one base, so this may be a read error. The chain links TRBV4-1 to TRBJ1-2; D not resolved. Germline assignment: CDR1 MGHRA and CDR2 YSYEKL. The CDR3 runs 14 residues. The CDR3 DNA reads as TGCGCCAGCAGCCACCCAGGCCGGGGTAATGGCTGCACCTTC. Protein product: CASSHPGRGNGCTF.

The chain carries TRBV5-1 and TRBJ2-7; 8 nucleotides line up with TRBD1. This CDR3 is 16 amino acids long. J lost 4 bases, V lost 3 bases, and 12 bases had no gene match. Germline lookup yields CDR1 SGHRS and CDR2 YFSETQ. CDR3 nucleotides: TGCGCCAGCAGCTACGCTCCCGGGACAGGTAATTACGAGCAGTACTTC. Residues: CASSYAPGTGNYEQYF.

This chain connects TRBV4-1 to TRBJ2-7, with TRBD2 matching over 9 bases. The V gene end was trimmed by 2 bases and the J gene end by 7 bases; junction bases not matched to a gene: 6. This CDR3 contains 14 residues. CDR1 MGHRA and CDR2 YSYEKL come from the germline V gene. The CDR3 nucleotides are TGCGCCAGCAGCCAAATAGCGGGAGATGATGAGCAGTACTTC. It yields the protein CASSQIAGDDEQYF.

V gene TRBV5-1 combines with J gene TRBJ1-1; a possible D gene is TRBD1 (6 bases). Germline V gene lookup returns CDR1 SGHRS and CDR2 YFSETQ. V lost 0 bases and J lost 7, with 13 bases in between. The CDR3 sequence is 14 residues long. As DNA, the CDR3 is TGCGCCAGCAGCTTGGATCAGGGGCCCCGTGAAGCTTTCTTT. It yields the protein CASSLDQGPREAFF.

The V gene is TRBV18, the J gene TRBJ1-4; D is uncertain. The germline V gene has CDR1 KGHSH and CDR2 LQKENI. The V end was cut by 5 bases, the J end by 8 bases, with 21 bases between. This CDR3 spans 16 amino acids. In DNA form, the CDR3 reads TGTGCCAGCTCAATTGGACCCCAGGTGGATGGGGAAAAACTGTTTTTT. This encodes CASSIGPQVDGEKLFF.

This clonotype showed up many times. V is TRBV15 and J is TRBJ2-1; D is perhaps TRBD2 (5 bases). V lost 3 bases, J lost 5 bases, and 14 bases lay in between. This CDR3 contains 15 residues. Germline loops: CDR1 LNHNV, CDR2 YYDKDF (reference sequence). The CDR3 DNA is TGTGCCACCAGCAGTCATACTAGGTGGGACAATGAGCAGTTCTTC. This encodes CATSSHTRWDNEQFF.

This clonotype was counted only a few times. The chain joins TRBV29-1 to TRBJ1-3; the D gene is possibly TRBD1 (5 bases). The CDR3 spans 16 residues. Germline CDR1 SQVTM, CDR2 ANQGSEA. The germline V and J ends were trimmed by 1 base and 0 bases, with 13 bases remaining between them. CDR3 DNA sequence: TGCAGCGTTGAAGTTCAGGGAGGGGACTCTGGAAACACCATATATTTT. Translating it yields CSVEVQGGDSGNTIYF.

Of note for this clonotype: This could be a read error, since a much larger clone is one nucleotide away. The V gene is TRBV7-9, the J gene TRBJ2-7, with 12 positions matching TRBD2. The germline gives CDR1 SEHNR, CDR2 FQNEAQ (reference sequence). This CDR3 is 15 amino acids long. J lost 8 bases, V lost 5 bases, and 10 bases had no gene match. CDR3 bases: TGTGCCAGCAGCCTCCTAGCGGGAGGGCCGCGGAAGCAGTACTTC. The encoded protein is CASSLLAGGPRKQYF.

The chain has TRBV7-9 and TRBJ1-4; 8 nucleotides align to TRBD1. V was pared by 5 bases and J by 8 bases, with 7 bases of the junction left unmatched. Germline CDR1 reads SEHNR; CDR2 reads FQNEAQ (reference sequence). The CDR3 runs 14 residues. The chain's CDR3 is CASSRPGQEEKLFF. The CDR3 DNA sequence: TGTGCCAGCAGCCGTCCGGGACAGGAGGAAAAACTGTTTTTT.

This clonotype was seen ten or more times. The rearrangement uses TRBV10-3 and TRBJ2-7, with a weak D call TRBD1 (6 bases). The CDR3 has 13 residues. CDR1 is ENHRY, CDR2 SYGVKD, per germline. V lost 7 bases, J lost 2 bases, and 12 bases lay in between. The CDR3 DNA reads TGTGCCATCACTCCGGGACAAACCTACGAGCAGTACTTC. Translation: CAITPGQTYEQYF.

This clonotype was seen many times. The chain couples TRBV27 to TRBJ2-2; D unclear. Trimming cost V 6 bases and J 6 bases, with 11 bases left between them. This CDR3 region has 13 residues. Per the germline V gene, CDR1 is MNHEY and CDR2 is SMNVEV (reference sequence). The CDR3: CASSLSSSGELFF. The DNA for the CDR3 is TGTGCCAGCAGCTTGTCCTCCTCCGGGGAGCTGTTTTTT.

This clonotype was counted ten times or more. This chain connects TRBV2 to TRBJ2-7; 9 positions match TRBD1. J was trimmed by 4 bases and V by 5 bases; bases with no gene match: 12. The CDR3 length is 16 residues. Germline V gene data show CDR1 as SNHLY and CDR2 as FYNNEI. The CDR3 sequence: CASSRYRDRDRYEQYF. DNA for the CDR3: TGTGCCAGCAGTAGATACCGGGACAGGGATAGGTACGAGCAGTACTTC.

This clonotype was seen at least ten times. One junction end does not reproduce the germline sequence, and a read error may be involved. J is TRBJ2-3 and V is TRBV7-7; TRBD2 agrees at 7 bases. The CDR3 covers 14 residues. From germline, CDR1 is SSHAT and CDR2 FNYEAQ (reference sequence). CDR3 loop: CASSPRGDTDTQYF. The CDR3 region has the DNA TGTGCTAGCAGCCCCCGGGGGGACACAGATACGCAGTATTTT.

In the case of this clonotype: A read error is possible here, since a much larger clone lies one base away. The rearrangement uses TRBV3-1 and TRBJ1-2; D is ambiguous. CDR3 size: 15 residues. Per germline, CDR1 LGHDT and CDR2 YNNKEL (reference sequence). The CDR3 region has the DNA TGTACCAGCAGCCAAGATTTTGAGAATCTCTATGGCTACACCTTC. It codes for CTSSQDFENLYGYTF.

This clonotype was counted many times. The CDR3 DNA sequence: TGTGCCAGCAGTTTAATCGGACAGAACTATAATTCACCCCTCCACTTT. Translated, it gives CASSLIGQNYNSPLHF. This chain uses TRBV28 with TRBJ1-6; tentative D call: TRBD1 (6 bases). CDR3 length equals 16 residues. Germline V gene sequence: CDR1 MDHEN, CDR2 SYDVKM. V was trimmed by 2 bases and J by 3 bases, leaving 11 bases between them. Using reference TRBV28 and TRBJ1-6 for the parts outside the CDR3, the full variable domain is DVKVTQSSRYLVKRTGEKVFLECVQDMDHENMFWYRQDPGLGLRLIYFSYDVKMKEKGDIPEGYSVSREKKERFSLILESASTNQTSMYLCASSLIGQNYNSPLHFGNGTRLTVT.

CDR3 nucleotide sequence: TGTGCCAGCAGACTCCTCAAAGATACGCAGTATTTT. Translating gives CASRLLKDTQYF. V usage is TRBV12-3 or TRBV12-4 and J usage is TRBJ2-3; D remains unclear. The length of the CDR3 is 12 residues. The V gene lost 6 bases and the J gene lost 5 bases, with 9 bases spanning the gap.

This clonotype was seen a handful of times. The chain couples TRBV20-1 to TRBJ2-1, with TRBD1 matching over 8 bases. CDR3 length equals 15 residues. V was clipped by 6 bases and J by 1 base; unmatched bases: 8. Germline values: CDR1 DFQATT, CDR2 SNEGSKA (reference sequence). CDR3 region: CSAGGQGGSYNEQFF. CDR3 nucleotide sequence: TGCAGTGCCGGAGGACAGGGTGGATCCTACAATGAGCAGTTCTTC.

This chain links TRBV9 with TRBJ2-3; 8 bases are shared with TRBD2. V was clipped by 4 bases and J by 3 bases; unmatched bases: 16. CDR3 length: 18 residues. Germline V lookup: CDR1 SGDLS, CDR2 YYNGEE. The CDR3 nucleotides read TGTGCCAGCAGCCACCCTCCGGGACTAGGATATGGGACAGATACGCAGTATTTT. As protein: CASSHPPGLGYGTDTQYF. The full variable domain, in which reference TRBV9 and TRBJ2-3 provide the parts outside the CDR3, is DSGVTQTPKHLITATGQRVTLRCSPRSGDLSVYWYQQSLDQGLQFLIQYYNGEERAKGNILERFSAQQFPDLHSELNLSSLELGDSALYFCASSHPPGLGYGTDTQYFGPGTRLTVL.